This T cell receptor (beta chain) was captured in a study of cytomegalovirus exposure and HLA in healthy donors. Repertoires were generated with immunoSEQ multiplex PCR, while TCRdb's copy carries only in-frame clones and drops some. The data contain 55,000 to 75,000 clones, over 85% of them singletons. The sample was PBMCs. The source is a man between 18 and 35 years old in good health and CMV-seropositive.

The DNA for the CDR3 is TGTGCCTGGAGTGTACCTTTAGGCGGTCGATACAATGAGCAGTTCTTC. Residues: CAWSVPLGGRYNEQFF. The V gene is TRBV30, the J gene TRBJ2-1, with unresolved D. From germline, CDR1 is GTSNPN and CDR2 SVGIG (reference sequence). Deletions cut 0 bases from V and 4 bases from J, with 16 bases between. The CDR3 runs to 16 residues.